The T cell receptor beta chain under discussion was sequenced for a study of shared clonotypes between healthy human individuals. For the study at large: The donor pool was made up of a couple of women and three men aged 18 to 49.

TCRdb's copy holds only in-frame clones and misses some; the assay was immunoSEQ multiplex PCR. This table has about 2.3 million clones, more than 80% appearing once. Germline V gene lookup returns CDR1 LNHDA and CDR2 SQIVND (reference sequence). The CDR3 contains 15 residues. Trimming stripped 3 bases from V and 4 bases from J, with 15 bases between. This clonotype originated in a young man in good health. Some clones in this sample may be carry-over from other donors' samples. The sample consisted of naive CD4+ T cells from PBMCs. Regarding subset: CD45RA+ positively selected. The genes are TRBV19 and TRBJ1-2; the D gene is possibly TRBD1 (6 bases). This chain's CDR3 is CASSIFRGSSYGYTF. The CDR3 coding sequence is TGTGCCAGTAGTATTTTCAGGGGCTCATCCTATGGCTACACCTTC.